This TCR beta chain originates from a study of blood T cells in healthy people across ages. Study findings and constraints: The study regarded diversity estimates from one million T cells as underestimates. Age advanced and TCR beta diversity per million T cells fell, roughly linearly. Changes seen in expanded clonotypes were possibly confounded by donor CMV status left unknown.

A remark on this clonotype: The antigen is undetermined.

Germline CDR1 reads MNHEY; CDR2 reads SVGEGT. The CDR3 extends over 16 amino acids. The junction had 11 bases not matched to a gene; V was cut back by 6 bases and J by 1 base. A second PCR of about 7 to 11 cycles used a sample-barcoded 5' primer and a J-beta primer mix. Every sample returned 2.5 million or more CDR3-containing paired-end reads. TCRdb called the 5' RACE reads again in MiXCR, with one record for every CDR3 protein. The sample lists some 1,800,000 distinct CDR3 sequences, approximately 40% occurring once. The sequenced material came from blood. The sequence came from a human donor in good health. The rearrangement joins TRBV6-2 or TRBV6-3 to TRBJ2-5, with 7 bases identical to TRBD2. This CDR3 is CASSYKTGLPQETQYF. The CDR3 DNA sequence: TGTGCCAGCAGCTACAAAACGGGACTACCCCAAGAGACCCAGTACTTC.